The 25 T cell receptor beta chains in this list originate from one sample, sequenced in a study of T cells expressing NK-cell markers. TCRdb reanalyzed the 5' RACE reads, giving one entry per CDR3 protein sequence and no DNA. The sample has more than 250,000 distinct CDR3 sequences, and its top ten clones hold approximately 0.39%. The sample consisted of blood T cells: a sorted CD56 or NKG2C T cell subset, CD4+ or CD8+ T cells, or bulk PBMC T cells (not recorded which). These receptors came from a man aged 18 to 30 in good health.

This chain joins TRBV7-8 and TRBJ1-6. The CDR3 totals 13 residues. The germline gives CDR1 SGHVS, CDR2 FQNEAQ. This CDR3 reads CASSVKEDSPLHF.

The V gene is TRBV24-1, the J gene TRBJ1-2; the D call from TCRdb, TRBD1, cannot be confirmed without DNA. The germline V gene has CDR1 KGHDR and CDR2 SFDVKD. This CDR3 is built from 14 residues. CDR3 amino acids: CATSDGPGFNGYTF.

CDR3 amino acids: CASSLGGIFTDTQYF. This chain joins TRBV12-3 or TRBV12-4 and TRBJ2-3; the D call from TCRdb, TRBD2, cannot be confirmed without DNA. The CDR3 runs to 15 residues.

V gene TRBV9 combines with J gene TRBJ2-1; TCRdb names TRBD2, which stays unverified in the absence of DNA. CDR1 is SGDLS, CDR2 YYNGEE, per germline. The CDR3 has 17 amino acids. This chain's CDR3 is CASSVGTGRAWYNEQFF.

The chain is built from TRBV6-1 and TRBJ2-1; TCRdb proposes TRBD1, but this gene call is untestable without DNA. Germline V gene lookup returns CDR1 MNHNS and CDR2 SASEGT. This CDR3 contains 16 residues. CDR3 residues: CASQIRQTARINEQFF.

The chain employs TRBV20-1 and TRBJ2-6; the TCRdb D gene call, TRBD1, has no DNA to confirm it. Germline lookup yields CDR1 DFQATT and CDR2 SNEGSKA (reference sequence). The CDR3 has 16 residues. CDR3 sequence reads: CSASSGGVSGANVLTF.

The V call is TRBV2, the J call TRBJ1-5; TCRdb's D call, TRBD1, is unchecked because there is no DNA. Germline CDR1 and CDR2: SNHLY and FYNNEI. CDR3 length: 16 residues. The CDR3 reads CASSEAARGSNQPQHF. The full variable domain, rest sourced from reference TRBV2 and TRBJ1-5, is EPEVTQTPSHQVTQMGQEVILRCVPISNHLYFYWYRQILGQKVEFLVSFYNNEISEKSEIFDDQFSVERPDGSNFTLKIRSTKLEDSAMYFCASSEAARGSNQPQHFGDGTRLSIL.

J is TRBJ1-1 and V is TRBV5-4; TCRdb outputs TRBD1, but without DNA this stays unchecked. The length of the CDR3 is 15 residues. Germline V CDR1 and CDR2: SGHNT, YYREEE (reference sequence). CDR3 sequence: CASSSQTGRNTEAFF. Full variable domain (remainder filled in from reference TRBV5-4 and TRBJ1-1): ETGVTQSPTHLIKTRGQQVTLRCSSQSGHNTVSWYQQALGQGPQFIFQYYREEENGRGNFPPRFSGLQFPNYSSELNVNALELDDSALYLCASSSQTGRNTEAFFGQGTRLTVV.

The genes are TRBV20-1 and TRBJ2-7; the D call of TRBD2 rests on TCRdb alone, since no DNA is present to check it. This CDR3 is built from 12 residues. Germline assignment: CDR1 DFQATT and CDR2 SNEGSKA (reference sequence). CDR3 sequence reads: CSAKLVSYEQYF.

The rearrangement joins TRBV5-1 to TRBJ1-1. CDR1 and CDR2 (germline): SGHRS, YFSETQ. The CDR3 has 14 residues. CDR3 residues: CASSLQFVGSGAFF.

The chain links TRBV6-1 to TRBJ2-7. CDR1 is MNHNS and CDR2 is SASEGT in the germline V gene. This CDR3 is built from 14 residues. The CDR3 spells CASRQTQGSYEQYF.

This CDR3 reads CASSLVPRIDNEQFF. The rearrangement uses TRBV7-2 and TRBJ2-1. CDR3 size: 15 residues. The germline CDR1 and CDR2 sequences are SGHTA and FQGNSA.

The V gene is TRBV4-3, the J gene TRBJ1-5. CDR3 length: 14 amino acids. From germline, CDR1 is LGHNA and CDR2 YSLEER. The CDR3 reads CASSQVEGHQPQHF.

The chain couples TRBV9 to TRBJ2-2. Germline CDR1 is SGDLS and CDR2 is YYNGEE. The CDR3 runs 16 residues. The CDR3 sequence is CASSVATGGATGELFF.

The chain is built from TRBV4-2 and TRBJ1-2; the D call of TRBD1 rests on TCRdb alone, since no DNA is present to check it. Germline CDR1 and CDR2: LGHNA and YNFKEQ. The CDR3 is 13 amino acids. CDR3 in amino acids: CASSQTTGVGYTF.

The chain carries TRBV5-4 and TRBJ2-2; the D call from TCRdb, TRBD1, cannot be confirmed without DNA. The length of the CDR3 is 14 residues. Germline V gene sequence: CDR1 SGHNT, CDR2 YYREEE (reference sequence). This CDR3 reads CASSLGQGAGELFF. Full variable domain (remainder filled in from reference TRBV5-4 and TRBJ2-2): ETGVTQSPTHLIKTRGQQVTLRCSSQSGHNTVSWYQQALGQGPQFIFQYYREEENGRGNFPPRFSGLQFPNYSSELNVNALELDDSALYLCASSLGQGAGELFFGEGSRLTVL.

This chain joins TRBV6-1 and TRBJ1-4. The CDR3 extends over 16 amino acids. From germline, CDR1 is MNHNS and CDR2 SASEGT. The CDR3: CASMSFQETVNEKLFF.

This chain connects TRBV12-3 or TRBV12-4 to TRBJ1-2; TCRdb picks TRBD1, but there is no DNA to check that call. This CDR3 has 15 amino acids. CDR3 protein: CASSISGTGVGGYTF.

The chain joins TRBV29-1 to TRBJ2-1; TCRdb names TRBD1, which stays unverified in the absence of DNA. The germline gives CDR1 SQVTM, CDR2 ANQGSEA. The CDR3 sequence is 15 residues long. The CDR3 loop is CSVEGGGKSYNEQFF.

The rearrangement links TRBV5-1 to TRBJ2-7; TCRdb's D call, TRBD2, is unchecked because there is no DNA. Germline-derived CDR1 and CDR2 are SGHRS and YFSETQ. This CDR3 is built from 14 residues. CDR3 sequence reads: CASSLALAIHEQYF. The full variable domain, rest sourced from reference TRBV5-1 and TRBJ2-7, is KAGVTQTPRYLIKTRGQQVTLSCSPISGHRSVSWYQQTPGQGLQFLFEYFSETQRNKGNFPGRFSGRQFSNSRSEMNVSTLELGDSALYLCASSLALAIHEQYFGPGTRLTVT.

This sequence joins TRBV12-3 or TRBV12-4 and TRBJ1-4. CDR3 length equals 13 residues. CDR3 loop: CASDGGTEEKLFF.

This chain uses TRBV12-3 or TRBV12-4 with TRBJ2-2; TCRdb's D call, TRBD2, is unchecked because there is no DNA. CDR3 length equals 16 residues. The CDR3 loop reads CASSSGLAVNTGELFF.

Here the CDR3 reads CATSSVGQGTDTQYF. The chain is built from TRBV24-1 and TRBJ2-3; TCRdb lists TRBD1, though no DNA is available to test this call. CDR1 is KGHDR and CDR2 is SFDVKD in the germline V gene. The CDR3 contains 15 residues.

The rearrangement links TRBV3-1 to TRBJ1-1; TCRdb's D gene call, TRBD1, goes unchecked for lack of DNA. The CDR3 runs 17 residues. Germline lookup yields CDR1 LGHDT and CDR2 YNNKEL (reference sequence). The CDR3 region is CASSLIRDSKTNTEAFF.

J is TRBJ2-1 and V is TRBV7-2; TCRdb gives TRBD1 as the D gene, but with no DNA this cannot be confirmed. Germline lookup yields CDR1 SGHTA and CDR2 FQGNSA. The CDR3 contains 14 residues. The CDR3 region is CASSPGADYNEQFF.